A single T cell receptor beta chain is shown here with its context. This clone was detected only a few times. Its recognized antigen is unknown. No clone much larger than this one lies a single base away; base qualities are absent. The data are from a study of shared clonotypes between healthy human individuals (TCRdb year 2020). Study-level background: A few men and a couple of women, aged 18 to 49 years, made up the cohort. For each donor, three plates each were used for CD4 naive and CD4 memory, two plates were used for CD8 naive, and one plate was used for CD8 memory. To estimate repertoire size and how much clonotypes are shared between individuals, the study performed deep sequencing of blood TCR repertoires from about five healthy adults. Libraries were prepared and TCR repertoires were sequenced by different laboratories using diverse techniques, in order to increase sequencing depth and limit assay-specific biases. Leukapheresis yielded between about 0.85 and 10 billion PBMCs per donor. Study-wide findings and limitations: Even with the large sequencing depth, rarefaction of the sorted-subset datasets indicated that sequencing was incomplete. Sharing across four donors was observed for about 4.8% of naive CD4, under 4% of naive CD8, over 2% of memory CD4, and about 0.38% of memory CD8 clonotypes. Naive subsets generally had larger estimated clonotype richness than memory subsets did. Only blood was sampled, and tissue TCR repertoires likely differ from those in blood. Because the study included a small number of donors, the genetic and exposure-history diversity represented was limited. Compared with non-shared clonotypes, the clonotypes found in all four sorted-subset donors had higher generation probabilities. Based on pairwise subsampling, the degree of clonotype sharing among donors was expected to be affected by sequencing depth.

Between the V and J ends, shortened by 1 base and 10 bases respectively, the junction contains 25 bases. The CDR3 holds 17 amino acids from the cysteine to the phenylalanine. The kept DNA is CDR3 alone, 51 bases in frame from the first base. From the germline V gene, CDR1 is MDHEN and CDR2 is SYDVKM. TCR CDR3 regions were amplified from genomic DNA by multiplex PCR using the deep immunoSEQ assay. Genomic DNA extracted from each cell subset was distributed evenly over all wells of several immunoSEQ 96-well plates, and each plate served as one replicate. For sorted subsets, each replicate PCR was loaded with about 0.2 ug genomic DNA, equivalent to roughly 30,000 T cell genomes. The purified libraries were quantified using a Qubit 3.0 fluorometer, sized with a Bioanalyzer 2100, and then quantified again using the KAPA Library Quantification kit. Every immunoSEQ 96-well plate was sequenced on a separate single-read 150-cycle Illumina NextSeq 550 flow cell. Per the source publication's procedure: The immunoSEQ output contained only junctional sequences without quality scores, so filtering could not match that applied to full-length reads. To assign V/J genes and CDR3, sequences were annotated against IMGT germline references using PyIR, a Python wrapper for IgBLAST v1.9. Any read was removed if the V/J assignment was weak (E-value above 1e-6), the CDR3 was missing, or the read contained stop codons, out-of-frame junctions, or ambiguous translated residues. V3J clonotypes were defined by identical inferred V gene, J gene, and CDR3 amino acid sequence. To compute the percentage overlap between repertoires, the number of shared unique clonotypes was divided by the size of the smaller repertoire. Three approaches were used to assess repertoire richness: RTK rarefaction, the Chao1 estimator, and Recon v2.1 estimates of unobserved clonotypes. OLGA was used to compute generation probabilities for all TCRbeta clonotypes that the gDNA method yielded from a handful of donors. Not all clones reach the TCRdb copy of this immuneACCESS table, which keeps in-frame sequences only. Checked studies attribute under half of the gap to unresolved V genes and leave the rest unexplained. That table gives V, J and clone size, and the DNA gave D and trimming. The sample has about 680,000 clones on record, approximately 75% of them singletons. Around 1.8% of the sample rests with the top ten.

The donors were healthy, HIV-negative adults with no recently reported acute infections or vaccinations. All donors were Caucasian adults living in Nashville, Tennessee, USA. CD4+ T cells were enriched by magnetic negative selection; naive cells were then positively selected on CD45RA, and the negative fraction formed the memory subset. Blood was collected by leukapheresis, and PBMCs were isolated by Ficoll-Histopaque density gradient centrifugation and then cryopreserved in liquid nitrogen vapor phase. Analytical flow cytometry was used to check the purity and quantity of every magnetically sorted T cell population. Genomic DNA was isolated from every sorted fraction and measured by UV absorbance on a Nanodrop 2000c.

The specimen sequenced was memory CD4+ T cells sorted from blood. The label giving this sample's cell subset or site can be read as: CD45RA-negative fraction. The chain joins TRBV28 to TRBJ1-1; TRBD1 is a possible D gene, resting on 6 matching bases. This clonotype was obtained from a woman aged 25-40 years in good health. The CDR3 protein sequence reads: CASSLLTTGALGNVAFF. The sequence in DNA is TGTGCCAGCAGTTTATTGACGACGGGGGCATTAGGAAATGTAGCTTTCTTT.